This T cell receptor (beta chain) came from a study of metastatic and nonmetastatic thyroid tumors (dated by TCRdb to the early 2020s). In terms of the full investigation: For patients with malignant and with benign thyroid disease, the researchers compared repertoires between peripheral blood samples and tumor or nodule tissue samples.

Libraries were constructed by PCR. The data were produced on an Illumina HiSeq 4000. The TCR beta-chain CDR3 region of each patient was profiled by high-throughput sequencing. Per the authors' processing: The researchers built a classifier to tell apart papillary thyroid cancer patients with distant metastasis, based on CDR3 differences among clinicopathological groups. The Shannon index was used to measure repertoire diversity, and the Morisita-Horn index was used to measure how similar tumor and blood repertoires were. Using fastp trimming at Q25 and MiXCR clonotype assembly, TCRdb reanalyzed the public sequencing data and kept in-frame beta chains. These V and J calls originate from TCRdb's pipeline instead of the authors' own analysis. Counted in this sample were 22,000 or so clones; around 15% of them appeared once. The top ten clonotypes cover around 36% of the sample. None of the patients had been given any treatment before thyroid surgery. Patient clinical samples collected from about 2011 to 2018 were retrospectively analysed using T-cell receptor beta sequencing.

This clone was detected ten times or more. It has no known antigen specificity. Within one base of it there is no much larger clone, and no base qualities were kept. Findings and caveats that apply to the study as a whole: In both blood and tumor samples, malignant tumors were reported to have significantly higher TCR beta diversity than benign nodules.

Sequences SGDLS (CDR1) and YYNGEE (CDR2) are obtained from the germline V gene. Taken from cysteine to phenylalanine, the CDR3 has 15 residues. Of the read, only the CDR3 DNA is kept; its 45 bases are in frame from base 1. The junction carries 16 bases between V and J, which are trimmed by 0 bases and 8 bases respectively. The rearranged segments are TRBV9 and TRBJ2-3; perhaps TRBD2 is the D gene, with 6 bases matching. Sequencing input: blood. The TCR sequence derives from a female donor with papillary thyroid cancer or a benign thyroid nodule (not recorded which). Some clones in this sample may be carry-over from other donors' samples. DNA sequence: TGTGCCAGCAGCGTAGATGCGGCCCGGGGGATTACGCAGTATTTT. Its product reads: CASSVDAARGITQYF.